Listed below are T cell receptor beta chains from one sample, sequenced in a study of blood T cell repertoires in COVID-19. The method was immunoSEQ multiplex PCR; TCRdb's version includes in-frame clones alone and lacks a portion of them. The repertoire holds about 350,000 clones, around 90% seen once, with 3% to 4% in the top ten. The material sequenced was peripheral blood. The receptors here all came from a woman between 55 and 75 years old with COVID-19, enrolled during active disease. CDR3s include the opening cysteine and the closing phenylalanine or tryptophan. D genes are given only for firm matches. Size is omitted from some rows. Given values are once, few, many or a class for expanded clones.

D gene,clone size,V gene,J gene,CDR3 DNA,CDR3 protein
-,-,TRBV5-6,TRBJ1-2,TGTGCCAGCAGCTTGACGGGAGCTAACTATGGCTACACCTTC,CASSLTGANYGYTF
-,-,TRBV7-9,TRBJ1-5,TGTGCCACGGGAGGGAACAATCAGCCCCAGCATTTT,CATGGNNQPQHF
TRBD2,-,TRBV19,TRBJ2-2,TGTGCCAGTAGGACTAGCGGGGGGGCAGCGCCCGGGGAGCTGTTTTTT,CASRTSGGAAPGELFF
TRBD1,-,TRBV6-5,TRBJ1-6,TGTGCCAGCACCGCCGGGACAGGGACTTCACCCCTCCACTTT,CASTAGTGTSPLHF
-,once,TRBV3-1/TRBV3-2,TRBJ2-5,TGTGCCAGCAGCCAAGTTGGGACATCCTATAACTTC,CASSQVGTSYNF
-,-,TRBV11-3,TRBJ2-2,TGTGCCAGCAGCCAAAACACCGGGGAGCTGTTTTTT,CASSQNTGELFF
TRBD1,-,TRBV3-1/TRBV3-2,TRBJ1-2,TGTGCCAGCAGCCCGTGGACAGGGCCATCACTCAAGCATGGCTACACCTTC,CASSPWTGPSLKHGYTF
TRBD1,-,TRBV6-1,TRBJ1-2,TGTGCCAGCAGTGAACAGGGGGGATCTCTAATCTATGGCTACACCTTC,CASSEQGGSLIYGYTF
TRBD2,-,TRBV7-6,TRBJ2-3,TGTGCCAGCAGCCTTAAGCGGGGGGGCGGGACAGATACGCAGTATTTT,CASSLKRGGGTDTQYF
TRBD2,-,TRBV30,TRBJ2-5,TGTGCCTGGAGTGTAAAGCGGGGGGAGACCCAGTACTTC,CAWSVKRGETQYF
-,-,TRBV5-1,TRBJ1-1,TGCGCCAGCAGCTTGGAGGGACTACGGGCAGCTTTCTTT,CASSLEGLRAAFF
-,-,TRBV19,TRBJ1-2,TGTGCCAGTAACCCACAGGGAACATCCCTCTATGGCTACACCTTC,CASNPQGTSLYGYTF
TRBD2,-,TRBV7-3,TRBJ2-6,TGTGCCAGCAGCCCCGGGGGGGCCGGGGCCAACGTCCTGACTTTC,CASSPGGAGANVLTF
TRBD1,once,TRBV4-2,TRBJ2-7,TGTGCCAGCAGCCAAGTGTGGGGACAGGGGCGTACCTACGAGCAGTACTTC,CASSQVWGQGRTYEQYF
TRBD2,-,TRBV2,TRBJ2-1,TGTGCCAGCAGCCAGGGCGGGGGGAATGTAAATGAGCAGTTCTTC,CASSQGGGNVNEQFF
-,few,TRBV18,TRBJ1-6,TGTGCCAGCTCACCAGACGGGGGGAATTCACCCCTCCACTTT,CASSPDGGNSPLHF
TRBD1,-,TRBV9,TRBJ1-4,TGTGCCAGCAGCGTATTCGGGCAGGGGGCGAGTAATGAAAAACTGTTTTTT,CASSVFGQGASNEKLFF
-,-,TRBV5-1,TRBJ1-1,TGCGCCAGCAGCGGAGGGGCACCGAACACTGAAGCTTTCTTT,CASSGGAPNTEAFF
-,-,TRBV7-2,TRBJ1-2,TGTGCCAGCAGCTTAGCGGACAGCTTAGCTAACTATGGCTACACCTTC,CASSLADSLANYGYTF
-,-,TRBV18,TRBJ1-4,TGTGCCAGCTCACCTAGCTTCGCAACTAATGAAAAACTGTTTTTT,CASSPSFATNEKLFF
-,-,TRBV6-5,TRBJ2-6,TGTGCCAGCGCCCGGACTCCTGGGGCCAACGTCCTGACTTTC,CASARTPGANVLTF
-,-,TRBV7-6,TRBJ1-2,TGTGCCAGCAGCGTGGGCCTCGGCTATGGCTACACCTTC,CASSVGLGYGYTF
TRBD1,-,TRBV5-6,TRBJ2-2,TGTGCCAGCAGCTTGGGGACAGGGGGCTTCTCGAAAAACACCGGGGAGCTGTTTTTT,CASSLGTGGFSKNTGELFF
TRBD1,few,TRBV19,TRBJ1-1,TGTGCCAGTAGTCCACAGGGGCTCTTGAAAACTGAAGCTTTCTTT,CASSPQGLLKTEAFF
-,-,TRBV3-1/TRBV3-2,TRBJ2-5,TGTGCCAGCAGCCAGACGCGGGAACGGGGAGAGACCCAGTACTTC,CASSQTRERGETQYF
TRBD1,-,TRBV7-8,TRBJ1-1,TGTGCCAGCAGCTCGGACAGGTGGAACACTGAAGCTTTCTTT,CASSSDRWNTEAFF
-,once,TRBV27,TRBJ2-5,TGTGCCAGCCGAACCCGAGGACAGACTTTCTTGCAAGAGACCCAGTACTTC,CASRTRGQTFLQETQYF
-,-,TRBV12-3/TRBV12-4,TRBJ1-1,TGTGCCAGCAGTTTACAGGAGAACACTGAAGCTTTCTTT,CASSLQENTEAFF
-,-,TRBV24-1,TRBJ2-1,TGTGCCACCAGTGATGGTAGCATCGATGAGCAGTTCTTC,CATSDGSIDEQFF
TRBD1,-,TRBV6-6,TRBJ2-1,TGTGCCAGCAGTCTAAGCGGGGGGACAGGGGGGAGGTATGAGCAGTTCTTC,CASSLSGGTGGRYEQFF
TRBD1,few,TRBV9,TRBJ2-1,TGTGCCAGCAGCGTAGGACAGGGCTCCTACAATGAGCAGTTCTTC,CASSVGQGSYNEQFF
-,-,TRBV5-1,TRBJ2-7,TGCGCCAGCAGCAGCGGACTAGGGGGAAGGTACGAGCAGTACTTC,CASSSGLGGRYEQYF
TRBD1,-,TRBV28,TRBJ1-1,TGTGCCAGCGGACAGGGGACGACTGAAGCTTTCTTT,CASGQGTTEAFF
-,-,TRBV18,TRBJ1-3,TGTGCCAGCTCACCGATTCAGGGTTCCGGGTCTGGAAACACCATATATTTT,CASSPIQGSGSGNTIYF
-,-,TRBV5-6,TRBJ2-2,TGTGCCAGCAGCTTGGGGGGGCCCGGGGAGCTGTTTTTT,CASSLGGPGELFF
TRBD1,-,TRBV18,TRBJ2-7,TGTGCCAGCACTTACCGGGACAGGGGAGACTACGAGCAGTACTTC,CASTYRDRGDYEQYF
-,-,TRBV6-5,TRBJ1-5,TGTGCCAGCAGTTACTCGGAGGGGAATCAGCCCCAGCATTTT,CASSYSEGNQPQHF
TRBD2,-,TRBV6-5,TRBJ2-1,TGTGCCAGCAGACCTAGCGGGGGGGGGTTTGAGCAGTTCTTC,CASRPSGGGFEQFF
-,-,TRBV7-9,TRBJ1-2,TGTGCCAGCAGCTTAGCGTCAGGCACCTATGGCTACACCTTC,CASSLASGTYGYTF
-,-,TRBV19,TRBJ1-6,TGTGCCAGTAAGGGGCGAGCAGATTCACCCCTCCACTTT,CASKGRADSPLHF
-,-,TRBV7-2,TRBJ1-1,TGTGCCAGCAGCCCCCACGGGACTGAAGCTTTCTTT,CASSPHGTEAFF
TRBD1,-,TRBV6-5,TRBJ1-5,TGTGCCTCCGTTAGCGGGACAGGGAATCAGCCCCAGCATTTT,CASVSGTGNQPQHF